This T cell receptor beta chain comes out of a study of blood T cell repertoires in COVID-19. Sequencing used immunoSEQ multiplex PCR; TCRdb keeps in-frame clones, though not all of them. The data contain around 260,000 clones, 85% to 90% of them seen just once; the ten biggest clones take up about 5%. Deletions cut 4 bases from V and 6 bases from J, with 13 bases between. Germline V gives CDR1 SGHRS, CDR2 YFSETQ. This CDR3 spans 13 amino acids. The receptor was derived from a woman aged 55-75 years with COVID-19, enrolled during active disease. The specimen was peripheral blood. The chain combines TRBV5-1 with TRBJ1-2, with D tentatively TRBD1 (5 bases). CDR3 sequence: CASSPRAKDGYTF. CDR3 DNA: TGCGCCAGCAGCCCCAGGGCTAAAGATGGCTACACCTTC.